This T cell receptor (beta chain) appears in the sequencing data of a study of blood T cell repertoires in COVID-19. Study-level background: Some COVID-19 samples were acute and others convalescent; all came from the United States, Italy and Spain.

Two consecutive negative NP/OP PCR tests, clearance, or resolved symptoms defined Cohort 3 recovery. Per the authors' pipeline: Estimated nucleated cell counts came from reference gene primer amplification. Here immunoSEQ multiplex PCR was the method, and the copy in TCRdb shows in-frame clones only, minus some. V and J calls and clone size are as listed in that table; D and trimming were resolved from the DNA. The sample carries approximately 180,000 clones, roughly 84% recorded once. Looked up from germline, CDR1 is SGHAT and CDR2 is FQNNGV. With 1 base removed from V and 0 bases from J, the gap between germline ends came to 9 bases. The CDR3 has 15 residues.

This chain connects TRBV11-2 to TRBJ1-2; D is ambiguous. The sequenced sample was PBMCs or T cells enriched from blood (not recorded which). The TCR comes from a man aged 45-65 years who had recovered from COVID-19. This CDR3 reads CASSLGQLANYGYTF. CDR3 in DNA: TGTGCCAGCAGCTTAGGGCAGCTAGCTAACTATGGCTACACCTTC.